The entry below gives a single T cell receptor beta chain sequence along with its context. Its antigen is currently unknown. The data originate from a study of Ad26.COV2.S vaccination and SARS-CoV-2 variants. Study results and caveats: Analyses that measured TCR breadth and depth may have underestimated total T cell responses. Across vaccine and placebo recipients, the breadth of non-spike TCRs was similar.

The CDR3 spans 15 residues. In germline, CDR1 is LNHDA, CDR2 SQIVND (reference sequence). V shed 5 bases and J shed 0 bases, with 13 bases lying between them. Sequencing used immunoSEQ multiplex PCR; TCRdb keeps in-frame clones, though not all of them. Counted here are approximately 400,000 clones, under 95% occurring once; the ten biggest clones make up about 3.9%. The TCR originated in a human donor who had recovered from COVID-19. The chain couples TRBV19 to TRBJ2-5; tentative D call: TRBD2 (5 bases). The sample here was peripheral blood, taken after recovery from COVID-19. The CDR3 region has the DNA TGTGCCAGTAGTGTGCTAGCAGAGTACCAAGAGACCCAGTACTTC. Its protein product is CASSVLAEYQETQYF.